A selection of T cell receptor beta chains follows, all from one sample in a study of T cells in localized non-small cell lung cancer. Repertoires were generated with immunoSEQ multiplex PCR, while TCRdb's copy carries only in-frame clones and drops some. The sample yields 40,000 or so clones, about 90% seen once. The specimen comprised peripheral blood, sampled before any cancer treatment. The receptors originated from a man aged 40 to 69 with stage I lung adenocarcinoma. CDR3s include the opening cysteine and the closing phenylalanine or tryptophan. D genes are given only for firm matches. The size entry is marked missing in some rows and otherwise reads once, few, many or a size class.

J	D	V	size	DNA	CDR3
TRBJ2-7	TRBD1	TRBV29-1	.	TGCAGCGTTGTCTGGGACAGGCCCCCCTACGAGCAGTACTTC	CSVVWDRPPYEQYF
TRBJ1-1	.	TRBV10-3	.	TGTGCCATCAGTGCTTGGGGGGCAGGGGCGGGAATCACTGAAGCTTTCTTT	CAISAWGAGAGITEAFF
TRBJ2-5	.	TRBV6-5	.	TGTGCCAGCAGTTACCGCAGGGATCAAGAGACCCAGTACTTC	CASSYRRDQETQYF
TRBJ2-5	.	TRBV18	.	TGTGCCAGCTCACTCGGACAGTTCCAAGAGACCCAGTACTTC	CASSLGQFQETQYF
TRBJ2-6	TRBD1	TRBV28	.	TGTGCCAGCAGTAACAGGGGAAGGGCCAACGTCCTGACTTTC	CASSNRGRANVLTF
TRBJ1-1	TRBD1	TRBV2	.	TGTGCCAGCAGCGATCAAAGCCCAGGGGGTGAGAACACTGAAGCTTTCTTT	CASSDQSPGGENTEAFF
TRBJ1-2	.	TRBV19	few	TGTGCCAGTAGTCAGGGCCACGATGGCTACACCTTC	CASSQGHDGYTF
TRBJ2-3	.	TRBV19	.	TGTGCCAGTAGTATTAGGGGAGGCTCCGCAGATACGCAGTATTTT	CASSIRGGSADTQYF
TRBJ1-1	TRBD1	TRBV4-1	.	TGCGCCAGCAGCCAATTCCCACAGGGGACCACTGAAGCTTTCTTT	CASSQFPQGTTEAFF
TRBJ2-2	TRBD2	TRBV6-5	.	TGTGCCAGCAGTTACCTAGGGAGCGGGAGTTTAGGGGAGCTGTTTTTT	CASSYLGSGSLGELFF
TRBJ2-1	TRBD1	TRBV19	.	TGTGCCAGTAGTATGGGACAGGGGGCCTTGTACAATGAGCAGTTCTTC	CASSMGQGALYNEQFF
TRBJ2-5	.	TRBV5-1	.	TGCGCCAGCAGCTTGGGACAGGACGGGGGGACCCAGTACTTC	CASSLGQDGGTQYF
TRBJ2-2	.	TRBV5-6	.	TGTGCCAGCAGCTTGATAGGCGGCAACACCGGGGAGCTGTTTTTT	CASSLIGGNTGELFF
TRBJ2-3	TRBD1	TRBV4-1	.	TGCGCCAGCAGCCAAGATATTTACCACCTTGGACAGGGGCGCACAGATACGCAGTATTTT	CASSQDIYHLGQGRTDTQYF
TRBJ1-2	.	TRBV25-1	.	TGTGCCAGCAGTGATTCGGGGAGTACTAACTATGGCTACACCTTC	CASSDSGSTNYGYTF
TRBJ2-3	.	TRBV7-2	.	TGTGCCAGCAGCTTTGGAGGGTGGACAGATACGCAGTATTTT	CASSFGGWTDTQYF
TRBJ1-2	.	TRBV5-5	.	TGTGCCAGCAGCTTCCCCGGGAATGAGAATTATGGCTACACCTTC	CASSFPGNENYGYTF
TRBJ1-2	TRBD1	TRBV7-2	.	TGTGCCAGCAGCCTCACAGGGGGTAGAGGCTACACCTTC	CASSLTGGRGYTF
TRBJ2-5	TRBD1	TRBV30	.	TGTGCTGGGGACAGGGGAGTGGGTGAGACCCAGTACTTC	CAGDRGVGETQYF
TRBJ2-1	.	TRBV11-3	.	TGTGCCAGCAGCTTAGATCGTCTCAATGAGCAGTTCTTC	CASSLDRLNEQFF
TRBJ1-4	TRBD1	TRBV10-3	.	TGTGCCATCAGTGAGTTTTCGGGACAGGGAAATGAAAAACTGTTTTTT	CAISEFSGQGNEKLFF
TRBJ2-7	TRBD2	TRBV28	.	TGTGCCAGCAGGGCAGGGGGACTAGCGGGTTACGAGCAGTACTTC	CASRAGGLAGYEQYF
TRBJ2-7	.	TRBV2	.	TGTGCCAGCAGACGGGACCCGGATCTGAGGGAGCAGTACTTC	CASRRDPDLREQYF
TRBJ2-2	.	TRBV7-9	.	TGTGCCAGCAGCCCCCTTAAACGGAACACCGGGGAGCTGTTTTTT	CASSPLKRNTGELFF
TRBJ2-3	.	TRBV5-1	.	TGCGCCAGCAGCCCACAACCTCTGACAGATACGCAGTATTTT	CASSPQPLTDTQYF
TRBJ2-3	.	TRBV5-1	.	TGCGCCAGCAGCTTAGGGGGACCCACCACAGATACGCAGTATTTT	CASSLGGPTTDTQYF
TRBJ1-5	.	TRBV4-3	.	TGCGCCAGCAGCCTCTATACCCGCAATCAGCCCCAGCATTTT	CASSLYTRNQPQHF
TRBJ1-5	.	TRBV19	.	TGTGCCAGTAGTATGGGGGTCCTGGTTTATAGCAATCAGCCCCAGCATTTT	CASSMGVLVYSNQPQHF
TRBJ2-5	.	TRBV5-1	.	TGCGCCAGCAGCTTGGGCCTACTTCCGGGACGCCAAGAGACCCAGTACTTC	CASSLGLLPGRQETQYF
TRBJ2-5	.	TRBV11-2	.	TGTGCCAGCAGCTTAGATGCGGCCTCCGGAGGGACCCAGTACTTC	CASSLDAASGGTQYF
TRBJ2-1	.	TRBV27	.	TGTGCCAGCCCCCGACGGCACCCTTTGAAAATTTACAATGAGCAGTTCTTC	CASPRRHPLKIYNEQFF
TRBJ2-7	TRBD1	TRBV29-1	.	TGCAGCGTTGGACAGGGGGAAAGCTCCTACGAGCAGTACTTC	CSVGQGESSYEQYF
TRBJ2-2	.	TRBV7-2	.	TGTGCCAGCAGCTTAGGCGGACCCACCGGGGAGCTGTTTTTT	CASSLGGPTGELFF
TRBJ2-7	TRBD2	TRBV6-6	.	TGTGCCAGCAACCCCCGGGCTAGCGGGGGGGGGTACGAGCAGTACTTC	CASNPRASGGGYEQYF
TRBJ1-3	.	TRBV28	.	TGTGCCAGCAGCGAGGACGGGTTCTCTGGAAACACCATATATTTT	CASSEDGFSGNTIYF
TRBJ2-1	TRBD2	TRBV19	.	TGTGCCAGTAGTATAAGCCCTAGCGGGAGGGAATACAATGAGCAGTTCTTC	CASSISPSGREYNEQFF
TRBJ1-3	TRBD1	TRBV15	.	TGTGCCACCACTAGGGACAGGGAGAGCTCTGGAAACACCATATATTTT	CATTRDRESSGNTIYF
TRBJ2-7	.	TRBV7-8	.	TGTGCCAGCAGCTTAGAGACAGTAACCTACGAGCAGTACTTC	CASSLETVTYEQYF
TRBJ1-5	.	TRBV2	.	TGTGCCAGCAGGAACAGGGTGGGCCAGCCCCAGCATTTT	CASRNRVGQPQHF
TRBJ2-5	.	TRBV7-9	.	TGTGCCAGCAGCCCAAGGCTGGGCTGGGAGGAAGAGACCCAGTACTTC	CASSPRLGWEEETQYF
TRBJ1-5	.	TRBV6-6	.	TGTGCCAGCAGTTACATGGGGAATCAGCCCCAGCATTTT	CASSYMGNQPQHF
TRBJ2-3	.	TRBV7-9	few	TGTGCCAGCAGCTTAGATCTTCTCACAGATACGCAGTATTTT	CASSLDLLTDTQYF
TRBJ2-5	.	TRBV7-2	.	TGTGCCAGCAGCTTAGCGGGGTGGGGGACCCAGTACTTC	CASSLAGWGTQYF
TRBJ1-1	TRBD1	TRBV2	.	TGTGCCAGCAGTGAAGCAGGGAGGGGGCGTCATCTAAGGACTGAAGCTTTCTTT	CASSEAGRGRHLRTEAFF
TRBJ1-2	.	TRBV7-3	.	TGTGCCAGCAGCTTAACCGACAAGGGAACGGGCTACACCTTC	CASSLTDKGTGYTF
TRBJ2-2	TRBD1	TRBV7-3	.	TGTGCCAGCAGCTTAAACAGGGGGCAGGGCGGGGAGCTGTTTTTT	CASSLNRGQGGELFF
TRBJ1-1	.	TRBV15	.	TGTGCCACCATTGCGACAGCGAGGAACACTGAAGCTTTCTTT	CATIATARNTEAFF
TRBJ2-2	.	TRBV5-5	.	TGTGCCAGCAGCCCGAGTGGGGGACTTAACACCGGGGAGCTGTTTTTT	CASSPSGGLNTGELFF
TRBJ2-3	.	TRBV5-1	.	TGCGCCAGCAGCTTAGGGATAGCGGGCACAGATACGCAGTATTTT	CASSLGIAGTDTQYF
TRBJ2-7	TRBD2	TRBV10-3	.	TGTGCCATCAGTGTTGGGGGGACTAGCGGTTCCTACGAGCAGTACTTC	CAISVGGTSGSYEQYF
TRBJ2-7	.	TRBV10-3	.	TGTGCCATCAGTGAGTCGAAAGGCAGGTACGAGCAGTACTTC	CAISESKGRYEQYF
TRBJ2-2	.	TRBV28	.	TGTGCCAGCAGCACCACCGCGGCGAACACCGGGGAGCTGTTTTTT	CASSTTAANTGELFF
TRBJ1-2	TRBD1	TRBV7-9	.	TGTGCCAGCACCGACAGGGATAGATTATATGGCTACACCTTC	CASTDRDRLYGYTF
TRBJ2-7	.	TRBV7-8	.	TGTGCCAGCAGCCCCATGGAGGGCTACGAGCAGTACTTC	CASSPMEGYEQYF